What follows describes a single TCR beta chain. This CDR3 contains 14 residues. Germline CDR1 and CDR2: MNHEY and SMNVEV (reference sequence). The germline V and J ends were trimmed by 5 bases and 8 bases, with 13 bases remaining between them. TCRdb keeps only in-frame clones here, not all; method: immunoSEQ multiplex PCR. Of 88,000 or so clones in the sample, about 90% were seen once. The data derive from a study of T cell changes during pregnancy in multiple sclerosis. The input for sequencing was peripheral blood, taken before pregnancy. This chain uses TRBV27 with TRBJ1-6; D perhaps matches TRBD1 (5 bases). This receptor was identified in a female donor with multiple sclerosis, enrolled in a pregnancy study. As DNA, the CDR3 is TGTGCCAGCAGTCCCACGGGGGGTTATTCACCCCTCCACTTT. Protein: CASSPTGGYSPLHF.